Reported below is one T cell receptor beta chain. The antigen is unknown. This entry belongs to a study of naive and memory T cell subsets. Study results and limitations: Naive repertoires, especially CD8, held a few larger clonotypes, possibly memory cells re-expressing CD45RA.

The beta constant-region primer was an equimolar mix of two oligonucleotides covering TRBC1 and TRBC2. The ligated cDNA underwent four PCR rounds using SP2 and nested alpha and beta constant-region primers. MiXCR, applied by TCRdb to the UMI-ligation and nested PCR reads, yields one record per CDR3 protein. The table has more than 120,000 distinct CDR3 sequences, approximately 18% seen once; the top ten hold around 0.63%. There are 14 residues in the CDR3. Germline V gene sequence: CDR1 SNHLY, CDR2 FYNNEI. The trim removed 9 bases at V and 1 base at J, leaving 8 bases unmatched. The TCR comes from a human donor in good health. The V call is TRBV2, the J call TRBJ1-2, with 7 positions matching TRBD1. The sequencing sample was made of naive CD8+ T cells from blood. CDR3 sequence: CARPGTEINYGYTF. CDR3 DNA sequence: TGTGCCAGGCCCGGGACAGAGATTAACTATGGCTACACCTTC. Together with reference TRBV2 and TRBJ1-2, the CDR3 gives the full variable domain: EPEVTQTPSHQVTQMGQEVILRCVPISNHLYFYWYRQILGQKVEFLVSFYNNEISEKSEIFDDQFSVERPDGSNFTLKIRSTKLEDSAMYFCARPGTEINYGYTFGSGTRLTVV.